Listed below are T cell receptor beta chains from one sample, sequenced in a study of T cell repertoires in cytomegalovirus infection. Their antigens remain unidentified. TCRdb called the reads again in MiXCR, with one record for every CDR3 protein. The data contain under 500,000 distinct CDR3 sequences, approximately 46% of them singletons. The material was cultured PBMCs, obtained from culture after CMV antigen stimulation. These receptors all come from a human donor in good health (CMV status not recorded). Some clones in this sample may be carry-over from other donors' samples. The CDR3 runs from the conserved cysteine through the conserved F or W. D genes are given only for firm matches. Expanded clones get a size class; other rows say once, few or many, or leave the size out.

V gene	clone size	D gene	J gene	CDR3 protein	CDR3 DNA
TRBV5-5	.	.	TRBJ2-5	CASSFWQGQETQYF	TGTGCCAGCAGCTTTTGGCAGGGCCAAGAGACCCAGTACTTC
TRBV28	.	TRBD2	TRBJ2-1	CASSTLAGGPEYNEQFF	TGTGCCAGCAGCACCCTAGCGGGAGGCCCAGAGTACAATGAGCAGTTCTTC
TRBV15	.	.	TRBJ2-2	CATSSLRAGELFF	TGTGCCACCAGCAGCTTGAGAGCCGGGGAGCTGTTTTTT
TRBV7-2	.	.	TRBJ2-1	CASSFMRVGWGINEQFF	TGTGCCAGCAGCTTTATGAGGGTTGGGTGGGGTATCAATGAGCAGTTCTTC
TRBV19	.	TRBD1	TRBJ1-5	CAVDRGHSNQPQHF	TGTGCCGTCGACAGGGGGCATAGCAATCAGCCCCAGCATTTT
TRBV25-1	.	.	TRBJ1-2	CASSEDAYYGYTF	TGTGCCAGCAGTGAAGACGCTTACTATGGCTACACCTTC
TRBV2	once	.	TRBJ1-5	CASTNSRNQPQHF	TGTGCCAGCACTAACAGCCGGAATCAGCCCCAGCATTTT
TRBV7-8	.	.	TRBJ1-2	CASSPWREYGYTF	TGTGCCAGCAGCCCATGGCGGGAGTATGGCTACACCTTC
TRBV11-2	few	.	TRBJ1-2	CASSPNRQYGYTF	TGTGCCAGCAGCCCCAATCGGCAGTATGGCTACACCTTC
TRBV11-3	few	.	TRBJ2-3	CASSLQPGVGADTQYF	TGTGCCAGCAGCTTACAACCCGGCGTGGGGGCAGATACGCAGTATTTT
TRBV7-2	few	.	TRBJ1-4	CASSSRRGGEKLFF	TGTGCCAGCAGCTCCCGGAGGGGTGGTGAAAAACTGTTTTTT
TRBV7-2	.	.	TRBJ1-1	CASSLSRMGGLGTEAFF	TGTGCCAGCAGCCTATCCCGAATGGGGGGCTTAGGGACTGAAGCTTTCTTT
TRBV19	.	.	TRBJ1-4	CASRDGYNEKLFF	TGTGCCAGTAGGGACGGCTATAATGAAAAACTGTTTTTT
TRBV7-2	few	TRBD2	TRBJ2-2	CASSLVPASGGELFF	TGTGCCAGCAGCTTAGTTCCGGCTAGCGGCGGGGAGCTGTTTTTT
TRBV7-2	.	TRBD2	TRBJ2-7	CASRLAGSYEQYF	TGTGCCAGCCGACTAGCGGGATCCTACGAGCAGTACTTC
TRBV24-1	once	TRBD1	TRBJ2-3	CATSDTGTGTQTQYF	TGTGCCACCAGTGACACCGGGACAGGGACGCAAACGCAGTATTTT
TRBV6-1	.	TRBD2	TRBJ2-7	CASGTSGTSYEQYF	TGTGCCAGCGGGACTAGCGGGACATCCTACGAGCAGTACTTC
TRBV27	.	.	TRBJ1-6	CATSPTDSYNSPLHF	TGTGCCACGAGTCCTACAGACTCCTATAATTCACCCCTCCACTTT
TRBV29-1	.	.	TRBJ2-3	CSVGGGGSQDTQYF	TGCAGCGTCGGCGGCGGAGGGTCGCAAGATACGCAGTATTTT
TRBV7-2	.	TRBD2	TRBJ2-5	CASSLIPGLAGGKTQYF	TGTGCCAGCAGCTTAATCCCGGGACTAGCGGGGGGGAAGACCCAGTACTTC
TRBV14	.	.	TRBJ2-7	CASSQGTITGYEQYF	TGTGCCAGCAGCCAAGGGACGATCACCGGATACGAGCAGTACTTC
TRBV20-1	.	.	TRBJ1-2	CSARVLGRRTYGYTF	TGCAGTGCTAGAGTCCTCGGACGGAGGACCTATGGCTACACCTTC
TRBV7-6	few	.	TRBJ2-3	CASSLESMTDTQYF	TGTGCCAGCAGCTTAGAAAGTATGACAGATACGCAGTATTTT
TRBV20-1	.	.	TRBJ2-3	CSGGEPDTQYF	TGCAGTGGGGGGGAACCAGATACGCAGTATTTT
TRBV6-2/TRBV6-3	few	.	TRBJ1-5	CASTLTPLAGQPQHF	TGTGCCAGCACCCTTACCCCCCTCGCGGGTCAGCCCCAGCATTTT
TRBV20-1	.	TRBD1	TRBJ2-1	CSARVQGAYNEQFF	TGCAGTGCTAGGGTACAGGGGGCCTACAATGAGCAGTTCTTC
TRBV7-2	.	TRBD1	TRBJ1-4	CASSYTQGLGNEKLFF	TGTGCCAGCAGTTACACACAGGGGCTGGGTAATGAAAAACTGTTTTTT
TRBV7-2	.	TRBD2	TRBJ2-7	CASSLQREVVDEQYF	TGTGCCAGCAGCTTACAACGGGAGGTCGTAGACGAGCAGTACTTC